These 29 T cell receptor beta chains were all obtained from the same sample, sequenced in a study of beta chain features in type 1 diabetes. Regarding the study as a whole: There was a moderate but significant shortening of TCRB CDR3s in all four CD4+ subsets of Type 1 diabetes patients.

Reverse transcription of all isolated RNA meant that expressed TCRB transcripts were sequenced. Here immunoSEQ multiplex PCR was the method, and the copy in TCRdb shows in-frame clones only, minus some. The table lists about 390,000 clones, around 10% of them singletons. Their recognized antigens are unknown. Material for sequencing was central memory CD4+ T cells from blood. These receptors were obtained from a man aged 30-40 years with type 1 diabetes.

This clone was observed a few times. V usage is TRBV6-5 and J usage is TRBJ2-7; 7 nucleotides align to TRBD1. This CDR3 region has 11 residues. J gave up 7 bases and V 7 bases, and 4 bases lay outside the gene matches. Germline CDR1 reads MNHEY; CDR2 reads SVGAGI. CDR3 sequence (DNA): TGTGCCAGCATTCTACAGGGGGAGCAGTACTTC. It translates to CASILQGEQYF.

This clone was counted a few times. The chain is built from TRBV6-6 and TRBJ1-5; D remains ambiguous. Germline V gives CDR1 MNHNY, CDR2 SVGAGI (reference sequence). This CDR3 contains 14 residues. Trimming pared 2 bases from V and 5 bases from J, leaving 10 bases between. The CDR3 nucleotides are TGTGCCAGCAGTTACCCCGGGGATGATCAGCCCCAGCATTTT. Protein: CASSYPGDDQPQHF.

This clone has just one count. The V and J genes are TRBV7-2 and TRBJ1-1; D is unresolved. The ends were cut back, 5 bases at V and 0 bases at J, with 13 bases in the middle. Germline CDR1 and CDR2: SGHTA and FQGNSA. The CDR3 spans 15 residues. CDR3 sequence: CASSSQATMNTEAFF. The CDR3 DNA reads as TGTGCCAGCAGCAGTCAGGCGACCATGAACACTGAAGCTTTCTTT.

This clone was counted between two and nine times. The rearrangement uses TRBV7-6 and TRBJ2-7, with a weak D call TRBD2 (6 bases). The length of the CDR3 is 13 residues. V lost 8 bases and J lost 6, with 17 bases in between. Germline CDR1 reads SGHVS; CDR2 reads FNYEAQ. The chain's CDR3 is CASRGKGGFEQYF. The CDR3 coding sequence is TGTGCCAGCCGGGGCAAGGGAGGATTCGAGCAGTACTTC.

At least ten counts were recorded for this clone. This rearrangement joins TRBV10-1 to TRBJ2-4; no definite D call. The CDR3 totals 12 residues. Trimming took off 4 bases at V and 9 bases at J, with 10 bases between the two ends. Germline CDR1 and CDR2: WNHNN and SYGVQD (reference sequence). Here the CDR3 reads CASSAKFGIQYF. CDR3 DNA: TGCGCCAGCAGTGCGAAATTCGGCATTCAGTACTTC.

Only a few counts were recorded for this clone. CDR3 nucleotides: TGTGCCATCAGTATAGATCTAGCGCAAGAGACCCAGTACTTC. As protein: CAISIDLAQETQYF. The V and J genes are TRBV10-3 and TRBJ2-5; TRBD2 might be the D (6 bases). CDR3 length equals 14 residues. Germline assignment: CDR1 ENHRY and CDR2 SYGVKD. Trimming took 5 bases from V and 2 from J, leaving 12 bases between them.

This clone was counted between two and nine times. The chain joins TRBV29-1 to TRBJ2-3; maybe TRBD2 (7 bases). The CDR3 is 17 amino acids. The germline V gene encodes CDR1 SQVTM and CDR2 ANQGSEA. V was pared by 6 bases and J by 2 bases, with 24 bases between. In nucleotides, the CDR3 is TGCAGCGTGAGGGGGGGCCGAACGGGAGAAAACACAGATACGCAGTATTTT. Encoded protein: CSVRGGRTGENTDTQYF.

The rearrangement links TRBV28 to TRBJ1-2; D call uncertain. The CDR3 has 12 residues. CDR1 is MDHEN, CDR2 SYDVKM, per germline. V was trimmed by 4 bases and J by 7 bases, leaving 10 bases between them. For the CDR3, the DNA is TGTGCCAGCAGTTATAGTATTCGTGGCTACACCTTC. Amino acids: CASSYSIRGYTF.

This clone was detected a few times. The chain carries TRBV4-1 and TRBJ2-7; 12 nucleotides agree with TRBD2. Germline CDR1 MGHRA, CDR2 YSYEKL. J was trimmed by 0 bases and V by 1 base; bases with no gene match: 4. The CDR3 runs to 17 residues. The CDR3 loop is CASSQAWTSGASYEQYF. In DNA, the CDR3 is TGCGCCAGCAGCCAAGCTTGGACTAGCGGGGCCTCCTACGAGCAGTACTTC.

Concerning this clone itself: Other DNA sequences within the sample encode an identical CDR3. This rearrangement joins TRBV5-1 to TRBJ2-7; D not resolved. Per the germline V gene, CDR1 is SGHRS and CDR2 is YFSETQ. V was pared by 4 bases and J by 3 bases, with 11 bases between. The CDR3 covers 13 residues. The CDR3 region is CASSLGPNYEQYF. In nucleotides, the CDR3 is TGCGCCAGCAGCCTCGGGCCCAACTACGAGCAGTACTTC.

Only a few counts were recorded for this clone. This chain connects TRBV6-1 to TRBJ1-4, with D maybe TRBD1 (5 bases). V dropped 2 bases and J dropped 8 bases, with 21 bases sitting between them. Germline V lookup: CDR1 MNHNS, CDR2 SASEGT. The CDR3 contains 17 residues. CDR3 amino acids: CASSEHRLGLIAEKLFF. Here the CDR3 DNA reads TGTGCCAGCAGTGAACACCGACTGGGGCTAATAGCGGAAAAACTGTTTTTT.

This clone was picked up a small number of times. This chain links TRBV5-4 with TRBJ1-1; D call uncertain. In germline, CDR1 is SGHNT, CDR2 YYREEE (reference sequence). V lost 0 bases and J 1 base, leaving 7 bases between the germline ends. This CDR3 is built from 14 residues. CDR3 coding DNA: TGTGCCAGCAGCTTGGTGGGCTGGAACACTGAAGCTTTCTTT. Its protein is CASSLVGWNTEAFF.

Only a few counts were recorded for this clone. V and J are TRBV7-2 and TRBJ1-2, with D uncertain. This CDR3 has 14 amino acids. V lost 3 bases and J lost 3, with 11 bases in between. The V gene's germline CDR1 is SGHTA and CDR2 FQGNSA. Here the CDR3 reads CASSFPQRDYGYTF. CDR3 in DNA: TGTGCCAGCAGCTTCCCACAGCGAGACTATGGCTACACCTTC. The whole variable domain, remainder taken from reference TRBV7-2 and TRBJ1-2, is GAGVSQSPSNKVTEKGKDVELRCDPISGHTALYWYRQSLGQGLEFLIYFQGNSAPDKSGLPSDRFSAERTGGSVSTLTIQRTQQEDSAVYLCASSFPQRDYGYTFGSGTRLTVV.

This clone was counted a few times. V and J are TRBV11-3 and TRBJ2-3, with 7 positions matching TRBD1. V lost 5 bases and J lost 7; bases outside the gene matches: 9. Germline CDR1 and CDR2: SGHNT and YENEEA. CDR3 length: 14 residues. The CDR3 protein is CASSGQDSINTQYF. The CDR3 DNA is TGTGCCAGCAGCGGACAGGACAGTATCAATACGCAGTATTTT.

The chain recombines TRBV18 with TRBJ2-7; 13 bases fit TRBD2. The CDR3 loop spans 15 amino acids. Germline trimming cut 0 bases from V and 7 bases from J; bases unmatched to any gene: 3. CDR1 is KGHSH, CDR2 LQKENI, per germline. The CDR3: CASSPPKGLAGEQYF. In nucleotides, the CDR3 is TGTGCCAGCTCACCACCGAAGGGACTAGCGGGAGAGCAGTACTTC.

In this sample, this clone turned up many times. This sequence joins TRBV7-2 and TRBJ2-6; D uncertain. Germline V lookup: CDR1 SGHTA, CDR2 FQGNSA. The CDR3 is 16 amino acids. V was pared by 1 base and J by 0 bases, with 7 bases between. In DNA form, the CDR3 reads TGTGCCAGCAGCTTAGTGCGATACTCTGGGGCCAACGTCCTGACTTTC. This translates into CASSLVRYSGANVLTF.

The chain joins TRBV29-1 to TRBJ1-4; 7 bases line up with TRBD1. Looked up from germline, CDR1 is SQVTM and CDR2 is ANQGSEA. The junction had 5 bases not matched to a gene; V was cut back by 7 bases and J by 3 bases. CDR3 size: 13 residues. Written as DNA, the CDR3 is TGCAGCGCAAGGACAGGAGCTAATGAAAAACTGTTTTTT. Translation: CSARTGANEKLFF.

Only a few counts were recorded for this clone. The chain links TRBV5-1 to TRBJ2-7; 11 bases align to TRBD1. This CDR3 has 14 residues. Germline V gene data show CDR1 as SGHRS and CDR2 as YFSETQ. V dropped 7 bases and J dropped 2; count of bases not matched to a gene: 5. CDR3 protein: CASGTGGPTYEQYF. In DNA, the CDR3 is TGCGCCAGCGGGACAGGGGGGCCTACCTACGAGCAGTACTTC. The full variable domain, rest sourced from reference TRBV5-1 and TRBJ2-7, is KAGVTQTPRYLIKTRGQQVTLSCSPISGHRSVSWYQQTPGQGLQFLFEYFSETQRNKGNFPGRFSGRQFSNSRSEMNVSTLELGDSALYLCASGTGGPTYEQYFGPGTRLTVT.

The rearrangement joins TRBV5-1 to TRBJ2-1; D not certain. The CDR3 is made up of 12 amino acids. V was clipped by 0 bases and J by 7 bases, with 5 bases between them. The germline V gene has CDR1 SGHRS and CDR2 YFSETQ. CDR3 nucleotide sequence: TGCGCCAGCAGCTTGGTCGTAAATGAGCAGTTCTTC. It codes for CASSLVVNEQFF.

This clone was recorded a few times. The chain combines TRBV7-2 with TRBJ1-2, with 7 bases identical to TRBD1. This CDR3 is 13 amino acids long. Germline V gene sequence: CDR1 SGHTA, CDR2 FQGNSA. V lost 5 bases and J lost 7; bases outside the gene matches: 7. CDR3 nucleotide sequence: TGTGCCAGCAGCCGGCGACAGGGAGGTGGCTACACCTTC. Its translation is CASSRRQGGGYTF.

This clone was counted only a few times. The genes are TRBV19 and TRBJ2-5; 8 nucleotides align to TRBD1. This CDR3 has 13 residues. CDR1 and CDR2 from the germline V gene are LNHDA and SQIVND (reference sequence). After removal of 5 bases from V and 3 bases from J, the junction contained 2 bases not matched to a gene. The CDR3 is CASSLDREETQYF. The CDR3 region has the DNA TGTGCCAGTAGTTTGGACAGGGAAGAGACCCAGTACTTC.

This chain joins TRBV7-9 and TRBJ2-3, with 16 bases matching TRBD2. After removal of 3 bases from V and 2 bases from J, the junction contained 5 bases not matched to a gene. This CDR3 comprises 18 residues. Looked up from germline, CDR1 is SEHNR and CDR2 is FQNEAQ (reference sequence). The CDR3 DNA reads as TGTGCCAGCAGCTTCCCCGGGACTAGCGGGAGGGCCACAGATACGCAGTATTTT. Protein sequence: CASSFPGTSGRATDTQYF.

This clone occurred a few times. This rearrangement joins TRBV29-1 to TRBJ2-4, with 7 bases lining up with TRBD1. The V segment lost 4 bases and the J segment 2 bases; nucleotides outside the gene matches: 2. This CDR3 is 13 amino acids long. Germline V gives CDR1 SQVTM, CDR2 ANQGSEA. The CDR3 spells CSVGDSSKNIQYF. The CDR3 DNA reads TGCAGCGTTGGGGACAGTTCCAAAAACATTCAGTACTTC.

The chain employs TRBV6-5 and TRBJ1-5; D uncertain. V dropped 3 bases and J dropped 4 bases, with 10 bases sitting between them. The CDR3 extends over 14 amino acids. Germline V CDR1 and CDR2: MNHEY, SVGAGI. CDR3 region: CASSYPQINQPQHF. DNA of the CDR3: TGTGCCAGCAGTTATCCACAGATAAATCAGCCCCAGCATTTT.

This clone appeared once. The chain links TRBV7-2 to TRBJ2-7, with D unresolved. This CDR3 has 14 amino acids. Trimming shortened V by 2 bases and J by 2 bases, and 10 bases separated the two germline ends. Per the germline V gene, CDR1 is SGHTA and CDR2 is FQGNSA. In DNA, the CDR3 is TGTGCCAGCAGCTTAAACTACGGGCCCTACGAGCAGTACTTC. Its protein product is CASSLNYGPYEQYF.

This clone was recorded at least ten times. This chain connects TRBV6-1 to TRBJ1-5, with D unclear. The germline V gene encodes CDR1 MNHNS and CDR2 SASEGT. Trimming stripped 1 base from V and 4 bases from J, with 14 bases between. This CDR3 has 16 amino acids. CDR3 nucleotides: TGTGCCAGCAGTGAAGGGACGATTAGAAGGAATCAGCCCCAGCATTTT. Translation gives CASSEGTIRRNQPQHF.

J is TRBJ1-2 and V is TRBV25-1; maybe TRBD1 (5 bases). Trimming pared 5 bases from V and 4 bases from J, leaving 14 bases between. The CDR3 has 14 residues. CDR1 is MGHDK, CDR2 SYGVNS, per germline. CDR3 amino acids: CASSPLGQPYGYTF. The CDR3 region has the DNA TGTGCCAGCAGTCCCCTGGGGCAGCCCTATGGCTACACCTTC.

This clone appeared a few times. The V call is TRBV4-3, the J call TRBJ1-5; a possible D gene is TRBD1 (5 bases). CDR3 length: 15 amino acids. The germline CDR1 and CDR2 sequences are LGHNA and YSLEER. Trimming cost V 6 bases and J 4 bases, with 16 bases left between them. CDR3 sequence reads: CASSEIVTGNQPQHF. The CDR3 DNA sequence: TGCGCCAGCAGTGAAATCGTAACAGGTAATCAGCCCCAGCATTTT.

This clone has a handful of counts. The CDR3, as DNA: TGTGCCAGCAGCCCTCGACAGGGGGCAGCTCAGCCCCAGCATTTT. Translation gives CASSPRQGAAQPQHF. The chain combines TRBV5-5 with TRBJ1-5; TRBD1 aligns across 10 bases. Trimming at V came to 4 bases and at J to 6 bases, leaving 7 bases not matched to a gene. The CDR3 covers 15 residues. The V gene's germline CDR1 is SGHKS and CDR2 YYEKEE (reference sequence).